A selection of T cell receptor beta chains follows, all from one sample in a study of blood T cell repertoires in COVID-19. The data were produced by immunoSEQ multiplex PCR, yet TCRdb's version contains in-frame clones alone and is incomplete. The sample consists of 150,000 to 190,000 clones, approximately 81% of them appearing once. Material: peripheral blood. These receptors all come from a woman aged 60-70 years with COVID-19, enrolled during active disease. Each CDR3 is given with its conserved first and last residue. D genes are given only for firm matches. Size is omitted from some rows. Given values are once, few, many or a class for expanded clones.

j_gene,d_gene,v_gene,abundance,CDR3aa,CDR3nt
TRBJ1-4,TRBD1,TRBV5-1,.,CASSQGTGGEKLFF,TGCGCCAGCAGCCAAGGGACAGGGGGTGAAAAACTGTTTTTT
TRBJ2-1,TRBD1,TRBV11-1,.,CASSPRTGWNEQFF,TGTGCCAGCAGCCCTCGGACAGGGTGGAATGAGCAGTTCTTC
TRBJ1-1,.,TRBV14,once,CASSPLTPGTRAFF,TGTGCCAGCAGCCCCCTCACCCCGGGTACGAGGGCTTTCTTT
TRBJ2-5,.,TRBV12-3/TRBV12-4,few,CASSPKETQYF,TGTGCCAGCAGTCCTAAAGAGACCCAGTACTTC
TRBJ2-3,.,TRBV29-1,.,CSVDEPVTERRTDTQYF,TGCAGCGTTGATGAACCTGTGACGGAGAGGAGGACAGATACGCAGTATTTT
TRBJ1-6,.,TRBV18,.,CASSPGQGIGSPLHF,TGTGCCAGCTCACCAGGGCAGGGCATCGGTTCACCCCTCCACTTT
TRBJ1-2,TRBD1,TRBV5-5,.,CASSPRAGGNLGYTF,TGTGCCAGCAGCCCCAGGGCAGGGGGAAATTTGGGCTACACCTTC
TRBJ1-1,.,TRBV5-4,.,CASSPGGRGGFGRTEAFF,TGTGCCAGCAGCCCGGGAGGACGGGGAGGCTTTGGGAGGACTGAAGCTTTCTTT
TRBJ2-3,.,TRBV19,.,CASSIGLATDTQYF,TGTGCCAGTAGTATTGGTCTAGCGACAGATACGCAGTATTTT
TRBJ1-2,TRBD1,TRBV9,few,CASSVEGTGGNYGYTF,TGTGCCAGCAGCGTAGAAGGGACAGGGGGAAACTATGGCTACACCTTC
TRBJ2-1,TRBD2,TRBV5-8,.,CASSRGLAGGRDEQFF,TGTGCCAGCAGCAGGGGACTAGCAGGAGGTAGGGATGAGCAGTTCTTC
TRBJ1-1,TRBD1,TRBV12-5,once,CASGLAWTGGHPEAFF,TGTGCTAGTGGCCTCGCTTGGACAGGGGGCCATCCTGAAGCTTTCTTT
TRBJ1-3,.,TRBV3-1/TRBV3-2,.,CASSQDHVRGNTIYF,TGTGCCAGCAGCCAAGATCATGTCAGGGGAAACACCATATATTTT
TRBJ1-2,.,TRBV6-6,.,CASSHFRGNYGYTF,TGTGCCAGCAGTCACTTCCGGGGTAACTATGGCTACACCTTC
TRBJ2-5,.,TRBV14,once,CASSPGSGTQYF,TGTGCCAGCAGCCCCGGGAGCGGGACCCAGTACTTC
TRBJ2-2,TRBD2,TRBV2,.,CASRGARGRAKAGELFF,TGTGCCAGCAGAGGTGCGCGCGGGAGGGCCAAGGCCGGGGAGCTGTTTTTT
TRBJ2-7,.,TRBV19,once,CASGYKGGRSYEQYF,TGTGCCAGTGGGTACAAAGGCGGCAGATCCTACGAGCAGTACTTC
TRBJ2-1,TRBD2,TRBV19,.,CASTGTSGVSYNEQFF,TGTGCCAGTACCGGGACTAGCGGGGTCTCCTACAATGAGCAGTTCTTC
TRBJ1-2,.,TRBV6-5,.,CASRKTDSSYGYTF,TGTGCCAGCAGAAAAACTGACAGTTCCTATGGCTACACCTTC
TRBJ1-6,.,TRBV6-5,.,CASSYESSYNSPLHF,TGTGCCAGCAGTTACGAGAGCTCCTATAATTCACCCCTCCACTTT
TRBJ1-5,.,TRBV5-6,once,CASSLRAWSSNQPQHF,TGTGCCAGCAGCTTGCGTGCATGGAGTAGCAATCAGCCCCAGCATTTT
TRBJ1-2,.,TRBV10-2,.,CASSQSTGWGGYTF,TGCGCCAGCAGCCAGTCAACAGGGTGGGGTGGCTACACCTTC
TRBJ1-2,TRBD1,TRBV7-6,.,CASSLELGQGNYGYTF,TGTGCCAGCAGCTTAGAACTAGGACAGGGAAACTATGGCTACACCTTC
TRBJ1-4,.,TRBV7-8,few,CASSSRRRGIQTNEKLFF,TGTGCCAGCAGCTCTAGGCGGCGGGGGATCCAAACTAATGAAAAACTGTTTTTT